Following are 24 T cell receptor beta chains from one sample sequenced in a study of blood T cells in healthy people across ages. Through a sample-barcoded 5' primer and a J-beta primer mix, a second PCR was run for roughly 7 to 11 cycles. TCRdb redid the calling of the 5' RACE reads with MiXCR, one entry per CDR3 protein. The sample consists of 550,000 to 600,000 distinct CDR3 sequences, around 48% of them appearing once. The specimen sequenced was blood. Receptor source: a man older than 75 in good health.

This clonotype was seen at least ten times. The chain combines TRBV6-5 with TRBJ1-2; D is unclear. The CDR3 consists of 13 residues. Deletions cut 6 bases from V and 0 bases from J, with 8 bases between. Germline V gene lookup returns CDR1 MNHEY and CDR2 SVGAGI. This CDR3 is CASRPSANYGYTF. DNA for the CDR3: TGTGCCAGCAGGCCCTCGGCTAACTATGGCTACACCTTC.

This chain joins TRBV9 and TRBJ2-2, with D possibly matching TRBD1 (5 bases). CDR1 and CDR2 from the germline V gene are SGDLS and YYNGEE. The CDR3 covers 17 residues. Trimming removed 3 bases from V and 5 bases from J, with 20 bases in between. The CDR3 loop is CASSARNQGIGTGELFF. CDR3 bases: TGTGCCAGCAGCGCACGGAATCAGGGTATCGGGACCGGGGAGCTGTTTTTT.

V usage is TRBV9 and J usage is TRBJ2-7; D not certain. Germline V gene lookup returns CDR1 SGDLS and CDR2 YYNGEE. The CDR3 contains 14 residues. Trimming stripped 1 base from V and 0 bases from J, with 8 bases between. CDR3 nucleotides: TGTGCCAGCAGCGTATCTCCGAGCTCCTACGAGCAGTACTTC. Amino acid sequence: CASSVSPSSYEQYF.

The chain couples TRBV30 to TRBJ2-3; 11 bases align to TRBD2. There are 14 residues in the CDR3. The V segment lost 1 base and the J segment 9 bases; nucleotides outside the gene matches: 6. CDR1 and CDR2 from the germline V gene are GTSNPN and SVGIG (reference sequence). The CDR3 sequence is CAWSGSGTSGTQYF. CDR3 DNA sequence: TGTGCCTGGAGTGGTTCCGGGACTAGCGGAACGCAGTATTTT.

This clonotype occurred a few times. The V call is TRBV4-3, the J call TRBJ1-4, with 11 bases matching TRBD1. V shed 3 bases, J shed 3 bases, and the junction held 0 bases outside the gene matches. The CDR3 spans 15 residues. CDR1 is LGHNA, CDR2 YSLEER, per germline. The CDR3 DNA is TGCGCCAGCAGCCAGGACAGGGGGCCTAATGAAAAACTGTTTTTT. Encoded protein: CASSQDRGPNEKLFF.

This chain connects TRBV7-2 to TRBJ2-3; 11 positions agree with TRBD2. The CDR3 is 16 residues long. Germline V gives CDR1 SGHTA, CDR2 FQGNSA. V lost 2 bases to trimming and J lost 3 bases; unmatched junction nucleotides: 4. In DNA, the CDR3 is TGTGCCAGCAGCTTACTAGCGGGGGGCGAGACAGATACGCAGTATTTT. This encodes CASSLLAGGETDTQYF.

The gene calls are TRBV5-8 and TRBJ2-1, with a weak D call TRBD1 (7 bases). V was pared by 5 bases and J by 3 bases, with 21 bases between. Per the germline V gene, CDR1 is SGHTS and CDR2 is YDEGEE. CDR3 length equals 17 residues. CDR3 DNA sequence: TGTGCCAGCAGTTCCCAGGGGGGTAGCGGCAGCTACAATGAGCAGTTCTTC. Its translation: CASSSQGGSGSYNEQFF.

This clonotype has ten or more counts. The gene calls are TRBV7-9 and TRBJ2-1, with a weak D call TRBD1 (6 bases). CDR3 length: 14 amino acids. Germline V gene data show CDR1 as SEHNR and CDR2 as FQNEAQ (reference sequence). V was trimmed by 5 bases and J by 7 bases, leaving 15 bases between them. CDR3 in DNA: TGTGCCAGCAGCCCTGACAGGCCCTGGAATGAGCAGTTCTTC. The encoded protein is CASSPDRPWNEQFF.

The chain uses TRBV6-2 or TRBV6-3 and TRBJ1-2; D gene unclear. This CDR3 is built from 11 residues. The V gene's germline CDR1 is MNHEY and CDR2 SVGEGT. Trimming removed 6 bases from V and 4 bases from J, with 6 bases in between. The CDR3 sequence is CASRRSYGYTF. Here the CDR3 DNA reads TGTGCCAGCAGACGGAGCTATGGCTACACCTTC.

In its sample, this clonotype was seen a few times. The chain has TRBV12-3 or TRBV12-4 and TRBJ1-2; no definite D call. The V end lost 5 bases, the J end lost 4 bases, and 8 bases lay between the germline ends. The CDR3 is 12 residues long. This CDR3 reads CASSPPSYGYTF. The CDR3, as DNA: TGTGCCAGCAGTCCCCCTAGCTATGGCTACACCTTC.

In the case of this clonotype: Its ends do not fully match the called genes, so a read error is possible. The chain joins TRBV7-3 to TRBJ2-1; D gene ambiguous. This CDR3 region has 13 residues. The germline CDR1 and CDR2 sequences are SGHTA and FQGTGA. CDR3 residues: CASGSSGVNDQFF. The CDR3 coding sequence is TGTGCCAGCGGTTCGAGTGGGGTCAATGACCAGTTCTTC. Drawing the rest from reference TRBV7-3 and TRBJ2-1, the complete variable domain is GAGVSQTPSNKVTEKGKYVELRCDPISGHTALYWYRQSLGQGPEFLIYFQGTGAADDSGLPNDRFFAVRPEGSVSTLKIQRTERGDSAVYLCASGSSGVNDQFFGPGTRLTVL.

The chain combines TRBV6-6 with TRBJ1-1; a possible D gene is TRBD1 (6 bases). The CDR3 runs to 15 residues. V lost 6 bases and J lost 4, with 18 bases in between. The germline V gene has CDR1 MNHNY and CDR2 SVGAGI (reference sequence). The CDR3 reads CASSPQGAVGTEAFF. In nucleotides, the CDR3 is TGTGCCAGCAGCCCACAGGGAGCTGTTGGCACTGAAGCTTTCTTT.

V gene TRBV12-3 or TRBV12-4 combines with J gene TRBJ2-5, with a weak D call TRBD2 (7 bases). The CDR3 has 13 residues. The germline V and J ends were trimmed by 5 bases and 5 bases, with 12 bases remaining between them. CDR3 sequence (DNA): TGTGCCAGCAGTGGGAGGGGGGGGGAGACCCAGTACTTC. It specifies CASSGRGGETQYF.

V and J are TRBV4-3 and TRBJ1-1; tentative D call: TRBD1 (6 bases). V gave up 2 bases and J gave up 0 bases, with 19 bases separating them. The CDR3 is 18 amino acids. Germline values: CDR1 LGHNA, CDR2 YSLEER. The CDR3 reads CASSQWGPGHNMNTEAFF. CDR3 coding DNA: TGCGCCAGCAGCCAATGGGGGCCGGGACACAACATGAACACTGAAGCTTTCTTT.

Ten or more counts support this clonotype. The V call is TRBV6-5, the J call TRBJ2-5, with TRBD1 identical over 11 bases. Germline trimming cut 5 bases from V and 5 bases from J; bases unmatched to any gene: 4. Germline CDR1 reads MNHEY; CDR2 reads SVGAGI. This CDR3 has 14 residues. CDR3 loop: CASSRTGGEETQYF. The DNA of the CDR3 is TGTGCCAGCAGTAGGACAGGGGGCGAGGAGACCCAGTACTTC.

Turning to this clonotype: A much larger clone lies one base from this, so it may be a read error. The chain links TRBV24-1 to TRBJ2-1; D might be TRBD1 (5 bases). Germline values: CDR1 KGHDR, CDR2 SFDVKD. This CDR3 has 14 residues. Written as DNA, the CDR3 is TGTGCCACCGGTGACCCGACCAGGGTTAATGAGCAGTTCTTC. Translating it yields CATGDPTRVNEQFF.

Comment on this clonotype: A junction boundary mismatches the germline segment, possibly from a read error. The chain joins TRBV27 to TRBJ2-1; unclear D gene. The V gene's germline CDR1 is MNHEY and CDR2 SMNVEV (reference sequence). The CDR3 covers 12 residues. CDR3 protein: CAGSSDHNEQFF. The CDR3 DNA reads TGTGCCGGCAGTTCGGACCACAATGAGCAGTTCTTC.

The chain joins TRBV20-1 to TRBJ1-2, with TRBD1 as a possible D gene (5 bases). The CDR3 extends over 14 amino acids. Germline V CDR1 and CDR2: DFQATT, SNEGSKA (reference sequence). CDR3 protein: CTTDRDGANYGYTF. The CDR3 DNA is TGCACTACGGACCGGGACGGTGCTAACTATGGCTACACCTTC.

The CDR3 nucleotides read TGTGCCAGCCTGAGAGGGTTTGCAGATACGCAGTATTTT. This codes for CASLRGFADTQYF. V usage is TRBV7-9 and J usage is TRBJ2-3, with D possibly being TRBD2 (5 bases). V was clipped by 8 bases and J by 4 bases, with 13 bases between them. This CDR3 region has 13 residues. Germline V gene data show CDR1 as SEHNR and CDR2 as FQNEAQ (reference sequence).

This clonotype has ten or more counts. This sequence joins TRBV6-6 and TRBJ2-7; D call uncertain. CDR1 and CDR2 from the germline V gene are MNHNY and SVGAGI (reference sequence). CDR3 length equals 13 residues. V was trimmed by 10 bases and J by 2 bases, leaving 15 bases between them. CDR3 nucleotide sequence: TGTGCCACCTCCACAAGAGACCCCTACGAGCAGTACTTC. This codes for CATSTRDPYEQYF.

This chain links TRBV5-6 with TRBJ2-1; 9 bases line up with TRBD2. This CDR3 comprises 16 residues. With 5 bases clipped from V and 4 bases from J, the junction kept 10 bases outside the gene matches. Germline CDR1 and CDR2: SGHDT and YYEEEE. In DNA, the CDR3 is TGTGCCAGCAGTCGCGGTCCTAGCGGGGATTACAATGAGCAGTTCTTC. Its protein product is CASSRGPSGDYNEQFF.

Only a few counts were recorded for this clonotype. The chain uses TRBV9 and TRBJ2-1; 14 nucleotides align to TRBD2. This CDR3 region has 16 residues. Germline V gene data show CDR1 as SGDLS and CDR2 as YYNGEE. Losses at the gene ends were 3 bases for V and 4 bases for J; bases not matched to a gene: 3. The CDR3 DNA sequence: TGTGCCAGCAGCGGACTAGCGGGGGGGCTTTACAATGAGCAGTTCTTC. Its protein is CASSGLAGGLYNEQFF.

The chain recombines TRBV7-2 with TRBJ2-7; D not certain. Germline CDR1 is SGHTA and CDR2 is FQGNSA. This CDR3 has 14 amino acids. Trimming cost V 5 bases and J 3 bases, with 14 bases left between them. The CDR3: CASSAVAASYEQYF. CDR3 bases: TGTGCCAGCAGCGCAGTAGCAGCCAGCTACGAGCAGTACTTC.

This clonotype was detected many times. The chain has TRBV6-5 and TRBJ2-2; D not certain. The CDR3 has 13 residues. The germline V and J ends were trimmed by 5 bases and 4 bases, with 8 bases remaining between them. CDR1 and CDR2 from the germline V gene are MNHEY and SVGAGI. The DNA of the CDR3 is TGTGCCAGCAGTGATGGGTCCACCGGGGAGCTGTTTTTT. Protein: CASSDGSTGELFF.